Sequencing of this T cell receptor beta chain was carried out in a study of blood T cell repertoires in COVID-19. Germline values: CDR1 SEHNR, CDR2 FQNEAQ (reference sequence). V lost 5 bases, J lost 5 bases, and 25 bases lay in between. The CDR3 extends over 18 amino acids. Generated by immunoSEQ multiplex PCR, the TCRdb table keeps only in-frame clones and is missing some. This sample carries under 350,000 clones, roughly four fifths of them seen once, and the ten largest clones take 7.5% to 10%. Material for sequencing was peripheral blood. The sequence was collected from a woman in her forties or fifties who had recovered from COVID-19. The chain carries TRBV7-9 and TRBJ1-5; D is possibly TRBD1 (5 bases). As DNA, the CDR3 is TGTGCCAGCAGCCAAGGGGTGCTACGGGGGAACCAGTATCAGCCCCAGCATTTT. The encoded protein is CASSQGVLRGNQYQPQHF.